One TCR beta chain is described in this entry. The antigen is not known. Time point noted: week 23, last vaccination. What each vaccine dose contained was 300 ug of mutant IDH1 20-mer peptide, accompanied by topical imiquimod. The V gene's germline CDR1 is SEHNR and CDR2 FQNEAQ (reference sequence). The V end was cut by 0 bases, the J end by 5 bases, with 8 bases between. CDR3 length: 13 residues. The sample originates from a study of a mutant IDH1 vaccine in newly diagnosed glioma. The wider study: Treated individuals were about 60% male and roughly 40% female, averaging roughly 44 years of age.

Study-wide points: Pseudoprogression seemingly bore no relation to changes in top peripheral T cell clonotypes.

The table came from immunoSEQ multiplex PCR; TCRdb's copy has only in-frame clones and leaves some out. The sample lists tens of thousands of clones, approximately 85% seen once, with approximately 0.8% in the top ten. This specimen consisted of PBMCs, obtained from a glioma patient whose treatment included an IDH1 peptide vaccine. The chain joins TRBV7-9 to TRBJ2-7; D call uncertain. The sequence derives from a woman between 45 and 60 years old with glioma. DNA for the CDR3: TGTGCCAGCAGCTTAGCGCGTCAGGACGAGCAGTACTTC. The encoded protein is CASSLARQDEQYF.